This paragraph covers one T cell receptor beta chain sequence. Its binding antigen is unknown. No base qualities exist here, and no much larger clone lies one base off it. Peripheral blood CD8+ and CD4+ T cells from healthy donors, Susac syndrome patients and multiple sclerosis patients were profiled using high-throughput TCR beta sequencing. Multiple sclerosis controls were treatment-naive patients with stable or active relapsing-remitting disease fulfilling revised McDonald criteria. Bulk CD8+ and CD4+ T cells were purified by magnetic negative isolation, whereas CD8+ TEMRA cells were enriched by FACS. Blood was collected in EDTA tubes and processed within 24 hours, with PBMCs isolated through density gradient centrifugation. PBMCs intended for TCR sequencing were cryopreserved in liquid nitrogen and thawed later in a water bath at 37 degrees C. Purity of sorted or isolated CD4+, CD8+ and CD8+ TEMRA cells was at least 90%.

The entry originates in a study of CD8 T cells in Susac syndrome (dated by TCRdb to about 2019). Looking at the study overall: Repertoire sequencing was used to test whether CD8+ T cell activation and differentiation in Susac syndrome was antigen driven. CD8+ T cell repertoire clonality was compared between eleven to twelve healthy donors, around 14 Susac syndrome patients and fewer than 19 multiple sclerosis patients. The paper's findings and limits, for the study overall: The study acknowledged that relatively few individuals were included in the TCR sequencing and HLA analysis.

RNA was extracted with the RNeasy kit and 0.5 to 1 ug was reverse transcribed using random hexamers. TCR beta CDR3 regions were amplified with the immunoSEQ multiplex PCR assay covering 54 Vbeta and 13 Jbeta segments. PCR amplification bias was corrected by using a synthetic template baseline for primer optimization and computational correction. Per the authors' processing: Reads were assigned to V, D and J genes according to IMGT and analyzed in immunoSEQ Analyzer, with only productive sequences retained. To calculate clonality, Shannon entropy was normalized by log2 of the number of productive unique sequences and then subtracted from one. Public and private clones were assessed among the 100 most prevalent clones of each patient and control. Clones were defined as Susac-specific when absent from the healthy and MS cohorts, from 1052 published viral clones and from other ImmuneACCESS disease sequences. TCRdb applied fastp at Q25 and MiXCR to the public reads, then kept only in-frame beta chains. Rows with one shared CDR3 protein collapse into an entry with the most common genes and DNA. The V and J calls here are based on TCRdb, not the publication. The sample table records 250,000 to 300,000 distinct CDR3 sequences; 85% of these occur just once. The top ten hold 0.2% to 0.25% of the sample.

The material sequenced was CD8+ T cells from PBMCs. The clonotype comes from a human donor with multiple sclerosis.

The CDR3 amino acid sequence is: CASSGQLLLSYEQYF. The nucleotide sequence is TGTGCCAGCAGTGGTCAGCTCCTCCTCTCCTACGAGCAGTACTTC. This chain joins TRBV25-1 to TRBJ2-7, with the D gene not clear enough to name. V and J lose 4 bases and 0 bases, and a span of 13 bases separates them. The CDR3 runs 15 amino acids, cysteine and phenylalanine included. The read is trimmed to its CDR3 DNA, 45 bases read in frame from base 1. The germline V gene supplies CDR1 MGHDK and CDR2 SYGVNS.